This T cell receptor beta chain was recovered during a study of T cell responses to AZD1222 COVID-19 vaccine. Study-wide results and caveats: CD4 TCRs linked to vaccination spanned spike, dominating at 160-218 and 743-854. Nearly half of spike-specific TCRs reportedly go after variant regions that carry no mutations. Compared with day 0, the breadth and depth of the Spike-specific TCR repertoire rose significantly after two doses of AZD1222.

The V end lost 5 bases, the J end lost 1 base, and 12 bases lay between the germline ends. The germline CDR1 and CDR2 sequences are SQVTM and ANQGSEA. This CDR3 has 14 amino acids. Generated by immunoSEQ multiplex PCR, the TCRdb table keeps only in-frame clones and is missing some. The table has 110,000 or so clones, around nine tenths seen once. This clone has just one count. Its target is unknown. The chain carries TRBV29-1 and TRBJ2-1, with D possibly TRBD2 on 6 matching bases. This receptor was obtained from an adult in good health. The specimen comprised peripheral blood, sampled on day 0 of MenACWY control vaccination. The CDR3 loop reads CSVPGVGSYNEQFF. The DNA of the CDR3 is TGCAGCGTTCCGGGGGTGGGGTCCTACAATGAGCAGTTCTTC.